This T cell receptor (beta chain) derives from a study of blood T cell repertoires in COVID-19. Turning to the study itself: Specimens from acute and convalescent COVID-19 originated in the United States, Italy and Spain. Sources were T cells, B-cell-depleted T cells, or PBMCs; the material itself was cDNA or gDNA.

Participants were aged about 18 to 89 years, lived in 20 to 25 US areas, and enrolled virtually. The length of the CDR3 is 18 residues. Germline V gives CDR1 LNHDA, CDR2 SQIVND (reference sequence). Trimming took 4 bases from V and 0 from J, leaving 16 bases between them. Per the original methods: Using reference gene primer amplification, nucleated cell counts were estimated. Assay used: immunoSEQ multiplex PCR; TCRdb lists only in-frame clones, some missing. The D gene and trimming were derived from the DNA, and the V and J assignments and clone size from that table. The table includes about 250,000 clones, 85% detected once.

Sequences were obtained from PBMCs or T cells enriched from blood (not recorded which). The clonotype comes from a woman in her forties or fifties with acute COVID-19. The chain links TRBV19 to TRBJ2-6; D may be TRBD1 (8 bases). CDR3 sequence: CASSSGGQESSGANVLTF. CDR3 in DNA: TGTGCCAGTAGTAGCGGGGGACAGGAGTCCTCTGGGGCCAACGTCCTGACTTTC.